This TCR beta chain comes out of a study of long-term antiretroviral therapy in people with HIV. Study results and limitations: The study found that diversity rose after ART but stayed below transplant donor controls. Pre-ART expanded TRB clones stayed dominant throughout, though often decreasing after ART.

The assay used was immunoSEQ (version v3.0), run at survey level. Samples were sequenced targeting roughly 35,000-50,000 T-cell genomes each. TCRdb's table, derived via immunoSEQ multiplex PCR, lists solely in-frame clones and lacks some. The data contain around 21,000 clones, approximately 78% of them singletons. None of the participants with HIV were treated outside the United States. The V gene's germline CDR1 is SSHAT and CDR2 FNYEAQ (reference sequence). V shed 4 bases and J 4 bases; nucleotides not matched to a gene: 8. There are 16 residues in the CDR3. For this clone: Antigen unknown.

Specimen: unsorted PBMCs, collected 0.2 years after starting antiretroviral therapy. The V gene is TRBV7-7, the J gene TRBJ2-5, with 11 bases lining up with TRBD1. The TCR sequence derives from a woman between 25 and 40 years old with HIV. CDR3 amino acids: CASSSMSGTGGETQYF. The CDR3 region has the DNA TGTGCCAGCAGCTCAATGTCTGGGACAGGGGGAGAGACCCAGTACTTC.